This is a list of T cell receptor beta chains from one sample in a study of blood T cell repertoires in COVID-19. Profiling relied on immunoSEQ multiplex PCR, and the TCRdb table lists in-frame clones only, not all of them. The sample carries around 400,000 clones, approximately 89% recorded once. Sequenced material: PBMCs or T cells enriched from blood (not recorded which). All receptors derive from a woman aged 30 to 39 who had recovered from COVID-19. CDR3s include the opening cysteine and the closing phenylalanine or tryptophan. The D gene is left open where the match is weak. Expanded clones get a size class; other rows say once, few or many, or leave the size out.

d_call	clone_size	j_call	v_call	cdr3_nt	cdr3_aa
TRBD1	NA	TRBJ1-2	TRBV7-8	TGTGCCAGCAGCACCTTGGACAGGGGTGGCTACACCTTC	CASSTLDRGGYTF
TRBD1	few	TRBJ2-2	TRBV6-2/TRBV6-3	TGTGCCAGCAGTTTCCTATGGACAGGGGGCCAAAAAACCGGGGAGCTGTTTTTT	CASSFLWTGGQKTGELFF
TRBD1	NA	TRBJ1-2	TRBV3-1/TRBV3-2	TGTGCCAGCAGCCCAGTATCAGGGGGTCGGTATGGCTACACCTTC	CASSPVSGGRYGYTF
TRBD1	NA	TRBJ1-2	TRBV6-5	TGTGCCAGCAGTTACTCGTGGGACAGGGCCTATGGCTACACCTTC	CASSYSWDRAYGYTF
NA	NA	TRBJ1-5	TRBV15	TGTGCCACCAGCAGAGATCGGGGTCAGCCCCAGCATTTT	CATSRDRGQPQHF
TRBD1	NA	TRBJ1-4	TRBV7-8	TGTGCCAGCAGCCTCAGGACAGGGCTAAATGAAAAACTGTTTTTT	CASSLRTGLNEKLFF
NA	NA	TRBJ2-5	TRBV7-9	TGTGCCAGCAGCTTAGACAGGGAGATCGGGGAGACCCAGTACTTC	CASSLDREIGETQYF
NA	NA	TRBJ1-1	TRBV7-2	TGTGCCAGCAGCCAAACCACGGGGGGGACTGAAGCTTTCTTT	CASSQTTGGTEAFF
TRBD1	NA	TRBJ1-3	TRBV28	TGTGCCAGCAGCCTAGGACAGGGGGCAGGAAACACCATATATTTT	CASSLGQGAGNTIYF
NA	NA	TRBJ1-4	TRBV9	TGTGCCAGCAGGGGAGTTATTAATGAAAAACTGTTTTTT	CASRGVINEKLFF
TRBD2	NA	TRBJ2-1	TRBV9	TGTGCCAGCAGCGGATACACAGCCGGGACTAGCGGGAGCCCCCATGAGCAGTTCTTC	CASSGYTAGTSGSPHEQFF
TRBD1	NA	TRBJ1-2	TRBV7-2	TGTGCCAGCAGCCTGACCCCCGGGACAGACTATGGCTACACCTTC	CASSLTPGTDYGYTF
NA	NA	TRBJ1-4	TRBV29-1	TGCAGCGTTGAAGCGGGGCCGGAGGGAGAACTGTTTTTT	CSVEAGPEGELFF
NA	NA	TRBJ1-5	TRBV4-1	TGCGCCAGCAGCCACCCGGGACTTCAACAGCCCCAGCATTTT	CASSHPGLQQPQHF
NA	NA	TRBJ2-6	TRBV6-1	TGTGCCAGCAGTGAATCTCCTGGGGCCAACGTCCTGACTTTC	CASSESPGANVLTF
TRBD1	NA	TRBJ1-2	TRBV28	TGTGCCAGCAGTTCGGACAGGGCCCACACCTATGGCTACACCTTC	CASSSDRAHTYGYTF
NA	NA	TRBJ2-1	TRBV5-1	TGCGCCAGCAGCTTGAAGATCAGCTCCTACAATGAGCAGTTCTTC	CASSLKISSYNEQFF
NA	NA	TRBJ1-2	TRBV7-2	TGTGCCAGCAGCTTAGAGGGCAGGGTCTATGGCTACACCTTC	CASSLEGRVYGYTF
TRBD1	NA	TRBJ2-7	TRBV19	TGTGCCAGTAGTATGGGGGTTCGGACAGGGGGCGTTTTCAGGAACGAGCAGTACTTC	CASSMGVRTGGVFRNEQYF
TRBD2	once	TRBJ2-7	TRBV10-2	TGCGCCAGCAGTGCGGGGGGGGAGTCCTCCTACGAGCAGTACTTC	CASSAGGESSYEQYF
TRBD2	NA	TRBJ2-1	TRBV11-2	TGTGCCAGCAGCTTAGTATCCGGGACTAGCGGGGGGGCCTACAATGAGCAGTTCTTC	CASSLVSGTSGGAYNEQFF
TRBD1	NA	TRBJ1-6	TRBV7-2	TGTGCCAGCAGACAGACAGGGTCAGGTTCACCCCTCCACTTT	CASRQTGSGSPLHF
TRBD2	NA	TRBJ2-7	TRBV6-6	TGTGCCAGCAGTTACGGGGAGGGAGGGCAGTACTTC	CASSYGEGGQYF
NA	NA	TRBJ1-5	TRBV4-1	TGCGCCAGCAGCCCCCCCGGGGGTACGGGGACGGGCCAGCCCCAGCATTTT	CASSPPGGTGTGQPQHF
NA	once	TRBJ1-5	TRBV18	TGTGCCAGCTCACCAGGGGGCGGGCAGCCCCAGCATTTT	CASSPGGGQPQHF
NA	once	TRBJ1-1	TRBV19	TGTGCCAGTAGTAAGGGGAGGCACACTGAAGCTTTCTTT	CASSKGRHTEAFF
NA	few	TRBJ2-3	TRBV12-3/TRBV12-4	TGTGCCAGCAGTTTAGAGACTCTGGATACGCAGTATTTT	CASSLETLDTQYF
TRBD1	NA	TRBJ2-7	TRBV12-3/TRBV12-4	TGTGCCAGCAATGACAGGGGATTCCACGAGCAGTACTTC	CASNDRGFHEQYF
TRBD2	few	TRBJ2-1	TRBV7-3	TGTGCCAGCAGCTTAATGAGCGGGAGTTACAATGAGCAGTTCTTC	CASSLMSGSYNEQFF